The sequence of this T cell receptor beta chain was determined in a study of blood T cell repertoires in COVID-19. Study in general: Donors in the United States, Italy and Spain gave samples during acute or convalescent COVID-19. From T cells, B-cell-depleted T cells, or PBMCs came the material, which was cDNA or gDNA.

The CDR3 consists of 14 residues. J gave up 3 bases and V 5 bases, and 6 bases lay outside the gene matches. Germline V gives CDR1 SEHNR, CDR2 FQNEAQ (reference sequence). Original methodology: Reference gene primer amplification in the assay estimated nucleated cell counts. TCRdb keeps only in-frame clones here, not all; method: immunoSEQ multiplex PCR. V, J and clone size reflect that table, while D and trimming were determined from the DNA. The sample lists 220,000 or so clones, roughly nine tenths seen once, with 10% in the top ten. The chain has TRBV7-9 and TRBJ2-7; the match to TRBD1 covers 8 bases. What was sequenced was peripheral blood. The TCR sequence derives from a woman in her fifties or sixties with COVID-19, enrolled during active disease. The CDR3 DNA is TGTGCCAGCAGCCTAGGACAGGGAGGCTACGAGCAGTACTTC. This sequence encodes CASSLGQGGYEQYF.